A single sample is the source of the 8 T cell receptor beta chains below, sequenced in a study of T-cell reconstitution after alpha-beta-depleted transplantation in children. The authors prepared the TCRbeta library with unique molecular identifiers. Each CDR3 protein gets one entry after TCRdb re-called the PCR reads with MiXCR. The data show about a million distinct CDR3 sequences, with roughly 29% seen just once and around 30% held by the top ten. This material consisted of PBMCs, mostly from graft donor cells, taken 360 days after TCRalphabeta/CD19-depleted stem cell transplant. The receptors originated from a boy less than two years old who had a stem cell transplant for SCID, so the T cells may come from the graft donor.

This clonotype was detected a few times. The chain combines TRBV29-1 with TRBJ2-1, with D perhaps matching TRBD2 (6 bases). The CDR3 consists of 16 residues. Germline V gene lookup returns CDR1 SQVTM and CDR2 ANQGSEA. V was trimmed by 0 bases and J by 2 bases, leaving 14 bases between them. CDR3 DNA: TGCAGCGTTGAAGACTACCCCGGGACTGCCTACAATGAGCAGTTCTTC. As protein: CSVEDYPGTAYNEQFF.

This clonotype was counted between two and nine times. The CDR3 region has the DNA TGCGCCAGCAGCACGGGACAGGGGGTACCTCCTCCGCAGTTCTTC. Translating it yields CASSTGQGVPPPQFF. V gene TRBV5-1 combines with J gene TRBJ2-1; TRBD1 aligns across 11 bases. Germline V gives CDR1 SGHRS, CDR2 YFSETQ. This CDR3 is built from 15 residues. Trimming took 4 bases from V and 12 from J; bases not matched to a gene: 12.

This chain uses TRBV20-1 with TRBJ2-1; 10 bases match TRBD1. Germline V gene data show CDR1 as DFQATT and CDR2 as SNEGSKA (reference sequence). The CDR3 has 15 amino acids. V shed 4 bases and J 9 bases; nucleotides not matched to a gene: 12. The CDR3 DNA follows: TGCAGTGCTACTTACGGGACAGGGGTTTTCCGTGAGCAGTTCTTC. The encoded protein is CSATYGTGVFREQFF.

This clonotype was detected a few times. V and J are TRBV4-2 and TRBJ1-2; 11 bases are shared with TRBD1. Unmatched junction bases numbered 2, after V lost 0 bases and J lost 2 bases. Germline CDR1 LGHNA, CDR2 YNFKEQ. CDR3 length equals 16 residues. CDR3 coding DNA: TGTGCCAGCAGCCAAGACCGGGACAGGGGGAACTATGGCTACACCTTC. Translating it yields CASSQDRDRGNYGYTF.

This clonotype appeared a few times. The CDR3 is CSAAPGATPSYEQYF. The CDR3, as DNA: TGCAGTGCCGCACCGGGGGCCACCCCCTCCTACGAGCAGTACTTC. The chain uses TRBV20-1 and TRBJ2-7; D might be TRBD1 or TRBD2, each matching 6 bases. V was cut by 6 bases and J by 0 bases, with 18 bases left in between. Germline CDR1 reads DFQATT; CDR2 reads SNEGSKA (reference sequence). The CDR3 length is 15 residues.

This clonotype was observed a handful of times. For the CDR3, the DNA is TGTGCCAGCATGACAGGGGAAGAGACCCAGTACTTC. Its translation is CASMTGEETQYF. V usage is TRBV5-6 and J usage is TRBJ2-5; TRBD1 aligns across 8 bases. In germline, CDR1 is SGHDT, CDR2 YYEEEE. CDR3 size: 12 residues. Trimming at V came to 6 bases and at J to 3 bases, leaving 1 base not matched to a gene.

This clonotype was counted between two and nine times. The chain joins TRBV20-1 to TRBJ1-2; D uncertain. The germline CDR1 and CDR2 sequences are DFQATT and SNEGSKA (reference sequence). CDR3 length: 13 amino acids. The V and J ends lost 0 bases and 6 bases respectively, with 11 bases between them. CDR3 in amino acids: CSARDQVLHGYTF. The CDR3 nucleotides are TGCAGTGCTAGAGATCAGGTACTCCATGGCTACACCTTC.

The V gene is TRBV7-9, the J gene TRBJ1-3; D is possibly TRBD1 (5 bases). V lost 0 bases to trimming and J lost 4 bases, with 10 bases between them. Per germline, CDR1 SEHNR and CDR2 FQNEAQ (reference sequence). The CDR3 extends over 15 amino acids. The CDR3 region is CASSLAQRGGNTIYF. DNA for the CDR3: TGTGCCAGCAGCTTAGCCCAAAGGGGCGGAAACACCATATATTTT.